This T cell receptor beta chain was captured in a study of T cell responses to AZD1222 COVID-19 vaccine. General study findings and limits: Across the whole spike, CD4 TCRs peaked at regions 160-218 and 743-854. A mostly white British donor set with more females was recruited, and clonal diversity was possibly underestimated. There were repertoire samples only from the period after the peak T cell response.

Sequenced by immunoSEQ multiplex PCR; TCRdb stores in-frame clones only, minus some. The sample has approximately 50,000 clones; more than 70% are singletons. In this sample, this clone turned up a few times. No antigen is known for it. Germline V gene sequence: CDR1 MNHNS, CDR2 SASEGT. This CDR3 is 15 amino acids long. V shed 2 bases and J shed 2 bases, with 13 bases lying between them. The genes are TRBV6-1 and TRBJ2-7; D may be TRBD2 (5 bases). The clonotype originates from an adult in good health. The material sequenced was peripheral blood, taken on day 0 of MenACWY control vaccination. Written as DNA, the CDR3 is TGTGCCAGCAGTGAATCGGGATTCAAACCCTACGAGCAGTACTTC. This sequence encodes CASSESGFKPYEQYF.